The 30 T cell receptor beta chains presented below share a single source sample, sequenced in a study of blood T cell repertoires in COVID-19. Here immunoSEQ multiplex PCR was the method, and the copy in TCRdb shows in-frame clones only, minus some. This sample has 180,000 or so clones; around nine tenths occur once, and the top ten carry 2.5% to 4%. Sequencing was carried out using peripheral blood. The receptor source for this set is a man between 65 and 85 years old with acute or convalescent COVID-19.

V usage is TRBV5-3 and J usage is TRBJ1-2, with D uncertain. TRBV5-3 is given ORF status, its function remaining uncertain. The CDR3 consists of 13 residues. V was shortened by 0 bases and J by 5 bases, with 8 bases between the two germline ends. The CDR3 sequence is CARSLGSVYGYTF. The CDR3, as DNA: TGTGCCAGAAGCTTGGGCAGTGTTTATGGCTACACCTTC.

The rearrangement links TRBV28 to TRBJ2-1; perhaps TRBD1 as D (6 bases). This CDR3 region has 16 residues. Per the germline V gene, CDR1 is MDHEN and CDR2 is SYDVKM. V lost 5 bases and J lost 1, with 15 bases in between. CDR3 protein: CASSLQGSGSYNEQFF. The CDR3 DNA reads TGTGCCAGCAGTCTACAGGGTTCCGGGTCCTACAATGAGCAGTTCTTC.

The chain carries TRBV7-9 and TRBJ1-1; D remains unclear. The ends were cut back, 0 bases at V and 1 base at J, with 6 bases in the middle. The CDR3 consists of 14 residues. The germline CDR1 and CDR2 sequences are SEHNR and FQNEAQ (reference sequence). The CDR3 bases are TGTGCCAGCAGCTTAGCGGCGGCGAACACTGAAGCTTTCTTT. Protein: CASSLAAANTEAFF.

The chain links TRBV28 to TRBJ1-1, with 8 bases aligning to TRBD1. J lost 1 base, V lost 3 bases, and 7 bases had no gene match. From germline, CDR1 is MDHEN and CDR2 SYDVKM. The CDR3 length is 16 residues. CDR3 region: CASSLPFGTGNTEAFF. CDR3 in DNA: TGTGCCAGCAGTTTGCCCTTCGGGACAGGGAACACTGAAGCTTTCTTT. The full variable domain, its missing parts supplied by reference TRBV28 and TRBJ1-1, is DVKVTQSSRYLVKRTGEKVFLECVQDMDHENMFWYRQDPGLGLRLIYFSYDVKMKEKGDIPEGYSVSREKKERFSLILESASTNQTSMYLCASSLPFGTGNTEAFFGQGTRLTVV.

The chain employs TRBV29-1 and TRBJ2-2; TRBD1 might be the D (6 bases). The CDR3 is made up of 14 amino acids. V lost 4 bases to trimming and J lost 3 bases, with 12 bases between them. Germline V gene data show CDR1 as SQVTM and CDR2 as ANQGSEA. The CDR3 protein is CSVARTGYTGELFF. The CDR3 bases are TGCAGCGTTGCCCGTACAGGGTACACCGGGGAGCTGTTTTTT.

The gene calls are TRBV29-1 and TRBJ1-5; TRBD1 agrees at 8 bases. Germline CDR1 reads SQVTM; CDR2 reads ANQGSEA. The V gene end was trimmed by 4 bases and the J gene end by 7 bases; junction bases not matched to a gene: 3. CDR3 size: 12 residues. CDR3 amino acids: CSVGQGFQPQHF. In DNA, the CDR3 is TGCAGCGTTGGACAGGGGTTCCAGCCCCAGCATTTT. The full variable domain, with the rest looked up from reference TRBV29-1 and TRBJ1-5, is SAVISQKPSRDICQRGTSLTIQCQVDSQVTMMFWYRQQPGQSLTLIATANQGSEATYESGFVIDKFPISRPNLTFSTLTVSNMSPEDSSIYLCSVGQGFQPQHFGDGTRLSIL.

V gene TRBV21-1 combines with J gene TRBJ2-6; the table's TRBD2 call for D was not verified on the DNA. TRBV21-1 is a documented pseudogene. This CDR3 region has 16 residues. The CDR3 DNA follows: TGTGCCAGCAGCAAAGTAGTACGCGTCGGGGCCAACGTCCTGACTTTC. It translates to CASSKVVRVGANVLTF.

This clone was detected once. V is TRBV9 and J is TRBJ1-6; TRBD1 agrees at 7 bases. This CDR3 region has 15 residues. The V gene's germline CDR1 is SGDLS and CDR2 YYNGEE. V was pared by 3 bases and J by 8 bases, with 8 bases of the junction left unmatched. CDR3 DNA sequence: TGTGCCAGCAGCGCCCTAGGACAGGAAGATTCACCCCTCCACTTT. Translation gives CASSALGQEDSPLHF. The variable domain in full, completed from reference TRBV9 and TRBJ1-6, reads DSGVTQTPKHLITATGQRVTLRCSPRSGDLSVYWYQQSLDQGLQFLIQYYNGEERAKGNILERFSAQQFPDLHSELNLSSLELGDSALYFCASSALGQEDSPLHFGNGTRLTVT.

J is TRBJ2-3 and V is TRBV5-1; maybe TRBD2 (6 bases). The CDR3 has 14 residues. The V end was cut by 0 bases, the J end by 5 bases, with 10 bases between. Per germline, CDR1 SGHRS and CDR2 YFSETQ. DNA for the CDR3: TGCGCCAGCAGCTTGGCCGGGGGTCTAGATACGCAGTATTTT. Translation gives CASSLAGGLDTQYF.

The V gene is TRBV28, the J gene TRBJ1-5, with D possibly being TRBD1 (5 bases). Trimming shortened V by 4 bases and J by 2 bases, and 15 bases separated the two germline ends. The CDR3 covers 16 residues. Looked up from germline, CDR1 is MDHEN and CDR2 is SYDVKM. This chain's CDR3 is CASSWATRGGNQPQHF. The CDR3 nucleotides are TGTGCCAGCAGTTGGGCTACAAGGGGTGGCAATCAGCCCCAGCATTTT.

The chain carries TRBV13 and TRBJ1-3; no clear D gene. There are 15 residues in the CDR3. V was pared by 5 bases and J by 4 bases, with 15 bases between. Germline loops: CDR1 PRHDT, CDR2 FYEKMQ (reference sequence). CDR3 in amino acids: CASSPGLRGGNTIYF. CDR3 in DNA: TGTGCCAGCAGCCCCGGGCTCCGGGGAGGAAACACCATATATTTT.

In DNA form, the CDR3 reads TGTGCCAGCAGCCAAAGCGGGAGGGTGGCCAAAAACATTCAGTACTTC. Amino acids: CASSQSGRVAKNIQYF. The chain uses TRBV14 and TRBJ2-4; 10 bases map to TRBD2. The CDR3 has 16 amino acids. The germline CDR1 and CDR2 sequences are SGHDN and FVKESK. The V gene end was trimmed by 2 bases and the J gene end by 1 base; junction bases not matched to a gene: 2.

This chain uses TRBV7-2 with TRBJ1-4; D remains ambiguous. V lost 4 bases and J 0 bases, leaving 12 bases between the germline ends. The germline CDR1 and CDR2 sequences are SGHTA and FQGNSA. This CDR3 is 16 amino acids long. The CDR3 reads CASSSTALATNEKLFF. As DNA, the CDR3 is TGTGCCAGCAGCTCCACTGCCCTTGCAACTAATGAAAAACTGTTTTTT.

J is TRBJ1-1 and V is TRBV7-2; D is possibly TRBD1 (6 bases). The germline CDR1 and CDR2 sequences are SGHTA and FQGNSA. V was pared by 5 bases and J by 5 bases, with 12 bases between. There are 13 residues in the CDR3. Here the CDR3 DNA reads TGTGCCAGCAGCCCGGACAGCCTGACTGAAGCTTTCTTT. Amino acids: CASSPDSLTEAFF.

The chain combines TRBV19 with TRBJ2-3, with D tentatively TRBD2 (6 bases). V was shortened by 7 bases and J by 2 bases, with 19 bases between the two germline ends. The germline CDR1 and CDR2 sequences are LNHDA and SQIVND (reference sequence). The CDR3 length is 16 residues. CDR3 amino acids: CASKSIPEGSTDTQYF. The CDR3 DNA is TGTGCCAGTAAATCAATCCCGGAGGGGTCCACAGATACGCAGTATTTT.

The CDR3 DNA reads TGTGCCTGGAGTTCGGGGCTAGCGGGGAACACCGGGGAGCTGTTTTTT. As protein: CAWSSGLAGNTGELFF. The rearrangement joins TRBV30 to TRBJ2-2, with 8 nucleotides matching TRBD2. Germline CDR1 reads GTSNPN; CDR2 reads SVGIG (reference sequence). With V trimmed by 2 bases and J by 1 base, 6 bases remained unmatched. The CDR3 loop spans 16 amino acids.

The chain carries TRBV6-1 and TRBJ1-5; the D is unclear. Trimming removed 2 bases at V and 5 bases at J, with 4 bases between. The CDR3 extends over 12 amino acids. Germline assignment: CDR1 MNHNS and CDR2 SASEGT. CDR3: CASSEPYQPQHF. The CDR3 coding sequence is TGTGCCAGCAGTGAACCCTATCAGCCCCAGCATTTT.

V usage is TRBV4-3 and J usage is TRBJ1-3, with D hard to call. Germline CDR1 LGHNA, CDR2 YSLEER. The V gene lost 0 bases and the J gene lost 0 bases, with 6 bases spanning the gap. This CDR3 has 15 amino acids. The CDR3 DNA sequence: TGCGCCAGCAGCCAAGACAGCGTCTCTGGAAACACCATATATTTT. Its protein product is CASSQDSVSGNTIYF.

The rearrangement uses TRBV5-4 and TRBJ2-1, with 10 bases identical to TRBD2. The germline gives CDR1 SGHNT, CDR2 YYREEE (reference sequence). CDR3 length: 15 residues. With 4 bases clipped from V and 5 bases from J, the junction kept 6 bases outside the gene matches. CDR3 protein: CASSRGTSADNEQFF. The CDR3 region has the DNA TGTGCCAGCAGCCGCGGGACTAGCGCCGACAATGAGCAGTTCTTC.

The chain recombines TRBV6-5 with TRBJ1-6, with TRBD1 as a possible D gene (6 bases). CDR1 and CDR2 (germline): MNHEY, SVGAGI. This CDR3 comprises 14 residues. Trimming cost V 6 bases and J 7 bases, with 13 bases left between them. The CDR3 is CASRTGQINSPLHF. The CDR3 DNA is TGTGCCAGCAGGACTGGACAGATAAATTCACCCCTCCACTTT.

This clone was seen only a few times. The chain links TRBV5-4 to TRBJ2-3; 9 bases align to TRBD2. This CDR3 contains 13 residues. CDR1 is SGHNT, CDR2 YYREEE, per germline (reference sequence). The V gene end was trimmed by 1 base and the J gene end by 6 bases; junction bases not matched to a gene: 0. CDR3 loop: CASSLLAGDTQYF. The CDR3 DNA follows: TGTGCCAGCAGCTTGCTAGCGGGGGATACGCAGTATTTT.

The V and J genes are TRBV11-3 and TRBJ2-7; 7 bases map to TRBD1. Losses at the gene ends were 5 bases for V and 3 bases for J; bases not matched to a gene: 4. The CDR3 runs to 13 residues. CDR1 SGHNT and CDR2 YENEEA come from the germline V gene. The CDR3 DNA reads as TGTGCCAGCAGCCCCGACAGGGACTACGAGCAGTACTTC. The encoded protein is CASSPDRDYEQYF.

The V and J genes are TRBV5-4 and TRBJ1-2; D possibly corresponds to TRBD1 (5 bases). Germline-derived CDR1 and CDR2 are SGHNT and YYREEE (reference sequence). The CDR3 is 13 residues long. The ends were cut back, 1 base at V and 8 bases at J, with 12 bases in the middle. The DNA of the CDR3 is TGTGCCAGCAGCTTGCCAGGGCAGGACGGCTACACCTTC. Translating it yields CASSLPGQDGYTF. The complete variable domain, with remaining parts taken from reference TRBV5-4 and TRBJ1-2, reads ETGVTQSPTHLIKTRGQQVTLRCSSQSGHNTVSWYQQALGQGPQFIFQYYREEENGRGNFPPRFSGLQFPNYSSELNVNALELDDSALYLCASSLPGQDGYTFGSGTRLTVV.

The rearrangement joins TRBV27 to TRBJ2-7, with D possibly TRBD1 on 5 matching bases. The CDR3 contains 15 residues. The germline V gene encodes CDR1 MNHEY and CDR2 SMNVEV (reference sequence). The V end lost 8 bases, the J end lost 0 bases, and 17 bases lay between the germline ends. The CDR3 loop reads CASRAPDSFSYEQYF. The CDR3 bases are TGTGCCAGCCGCGCACCCGACAGTTTCTCCTACGAGCAGTACTTC.

The chain links TRBV18 to TRBJ1-4, with 12 nucleotides matching TRBD1. Germline CDR1 is KGHSH and CDR2 is LQKENI. Losses at the gene ends were 2 bases for V and 5 bases for J; bases not matched to a gene: 6. The CDR3 length is 17 residues. CDR3 DNA sequence: TGTGCCAGCTCACCAAGGGGACAGGGGGCGCTGAATGAAAAACTGTTTTTT. This sequence encodes CASSPRGQGALNEKLFF.

The V call is TRBV19, the J call TRBJ2-7, with a tentative D call TRBD2 (5 bases). Trimming shortened V by 5 bases and J by 7 bases, and 18 bases separated the two germline ends. This CDR3 spans 14 amino acids. Germline CDR1 and CDR2: LNHDA and SQIVND (reference sequence). CDR3 region: CASSLRPSSGEQYF. CDR3 bases: TGTGCCAGTAGTCTCCGGCCGAGTTCGGGGGAGCAGTACTTC. Drawing the rest from reference TRBV19 and TRBJ2-7, the complete variable domain is DGGITQSPKYLFRKEGQNVTLSCEQNLNHDAMYWYRQDPGQGLRLIYYSQIVNDFQKGDIAEGYSVSREKKESFPLTVTSAQKNPTAFYLCASSLRPSSGEQYFGPGTRLTVT.

This clone came up once. CDR3 protein: CASTLEADTEAFF. The DNA for the CDR3 is TGTGCCAGCACCCTAGAGGCAGACACTGAAGCTTTCTTT. This rearrangement joins TRBV28 to TRBJ1-1; D is unresolved. Germline CDR1 MDHEN, CDR2 SYDVKM. V was trimmed by 7 bases and J by 3 bases, leaving 12 bases between them. CDR3 size: 13 residues.

The chain joins TRBV28 to TRBJ2-7; D might be TRBD1 (6 bases). Germline CDR1 and CDR2: MDHEN and SYDVKM. Trimming removed 5 bases at V and 7 bases at J, with 18 bases between. CDR3 size: 14 residues. The CDR3 loop is CASSGEQGMGEQYF. DNA for the CDR3: TGTGCCAGCAGTGGGGAACAGGGTATGGGGGAGCAGTACTTC. The whole variable domain, filled in from reference TRBV28 and TRBJ2-7, reads DVKVTQSSRYLVKRTGEKVFLECVQDMDHENMFWYRQDPGLGLRLIYFSYDVKMKEKGDIPEGYSVSREKKERFSLILESASTNQTSMYLCASSGEQGMGEQYFGPGTRLTVT.

The rearrangement uses TRBV21-1 and TRBJ1-5. TRBV21-1 is listed as a pseudogene. The CDR3 consists of 15 residues. The CDR3 loop is CASSKVSWSNQPQHF. DNA of the CDR3: TGTGCCAGCAGCAAAGTTAGCTGGAGCAATCAGCCCCAGCATTTT.

The J gene is TRBJ2-3, the V gene TRBV6-2 or TRBV6-3, with TRBD2 matching 7 bases. V shed 1 base and J 5 bases; nucleotides not matched to a gene: 6. Germline CDR1 reads MNHEY; CDR2 reads SVGEGT. CDR3 length: 15 amino acids. The CDR3 nucleotides are TGTGCCAGCAGTTACTTCGGGGGGACCGGAGATACGCAGTATTTT. Protein: CASSYFGGTGDTQYF.